The next 10 T cell receptor beta chains were all read from a single sample in a study of blood T cells in healthy people across ages (dated by TCRdb to between 2014 and 2017). Library method: 5' RACE. The sequencing machine was an Illumina HiSeq 2500. The second PCR ran for about 6 to 12 cycles and used a J-beta primer mix along with a sample-barcoded 5' primer. In TCRdb, the public reads were trimmed at Q25 with fastp and aligned with MiXCR, with productive beta chains retained. Entries that share a CDR3 protein sequence are merged under the most common genes and DNA. The sample has hundreds of thousands of distinct CDR3 sequences on record, about 59% of them singletons. In total, the top ten clones hold around a quarter of the sample. The specimen was blood. The receptors come from a man aged 25 to 40 in good health.

This sequence joins TRBV20-1 and TRBJ1-2; the D is unclear. The CDR3 has 13 residues. Trimming cost V 6 bases and J 8 bases, with 19 bases left between them. Per the germline V gene, CDR1 is DFQATT and CDR2 is SNEGSKA (reference sequence). The CDR3 DNA reads TGCAGTGCCCTACGGGGAGCCGAGGGCGGCTACACCTTC. This encodes CSALRGAEGGYTF.

The rearrangement joins TRBV6-5 to TRBJ1-2, with no clear D. Germline CDR1 reads MNHEY; CDR2 reads SVGAGI. Trimming stripped 2 bases from V and 4 bases from J, with 5 bases between. This CDR3 contains 12 residues. Written as DNA, the CDR3 is TGTGCCAGCAGTTACGACTTCTATGGCTACACCTTC. This codes for CASSYDFYGYTF.

V gene TRBV4-1 combines with J gene TRBJ1-4, with D uncertain. CDR1 MGHRA and CDR2 YSYEKL come from the germline V gene. The CDR3 is 15 amino acids. Trimming left V 0 bases short and J 7 bases short, with 12 bases between. DNA for the CDR3: TGCGCCAGCAGCCAAGATCCTCTTCGGGGTGAAAAACTGTTTTTT. It specifies CASSQDPLRGEKLFF.

For the CDR3, the DNA is TGTGCCAGCACACCTCCTGCTTCAAATGAGCAGTTCTTC. This gives the protein CASTPPASNEQFF. The chain recombines TRBV6-2 or TRBV6-3 with TRBJ2-1; D gene ambiguous. V lost 7 bases and J 7 bases, leaving 14 bases between the germline ends. Germline CDR1 reads MNHEY; CDR2 reads SVGEGT. This CDR3 is 13 amino acids long.

This clonotype was detected only a few times. CDR3 in DNA: TGTGCCAGCTCACCAGACGACTACGAGCAGTACTTC. Protein product: CASSPDDYEQYF. V gene TRBV18 combines with J gene TRBJ2-7; no reliable D call. V was trimmed by 2 bases and J by 3 bases, leaving 5 bases between them. CDR1 and CDR2 (germline): KGHSH, LQKENI. The CDR3 extends over 12 amino acids.

Only one count was recorded for this clonotype. The chain joins TRBV7-6 to TRBJ1-2; D is unclear. Germline V gives CDR1 SGHVS, CDR2 FNYEAQ. V lost 9 bases, J lost 4 bases, and 9 bases lay in between. The CDR3 covers 11 residues. For the CDR3, the DNA is TGTGCCAGTTGGGGTCCCTATGGCTACACCTTC. Translating gives CASWGPYGYTF.

The chain combines TRBV10-3 with TRBJ2-3; D call uncertain. This CDR3 comprises 11 residues. Trimming left V 2 bases short and J 5 bases short, with 2 bases between. Germline values: CDR1 ENHRY, CDR2 SYGVKD. The chain's CDR3 is CAISEEDTQYF. CDR3 nucleotides: TGTGCCATCAGTGAGGAAGATACGCAGTATTTT.

The chain has TRBV29-1 and TRBJ2-7; D is ambiguous. The CDR3 contains 11 residues. Trimming stripped 4 bases from V and 3 bases from J, with 7 bases between. CDR1 and CDR2 from the germline V gene are SQVTM and ANQGSEA. The CDR3 nucleotides are TGCAGCGTTGGTCTTAACTACGAGCAGTACTTC. Translated, it gives CSVGLNYEQYF.

This clonotype was seen more than once but under ten times. This chain joins TRBV29-1 and TRBJ1-4; D not certain. CDR3 length: 10 residues. The germline V gene encodes CDR1 SQVTM and CDR2 ANQGSEA. Trimming removed 7 bases from V and 8 bases from J, with 8 bases in between. CDR3 DNA sequence: TGCAGCGAGTCGAGCGAAAAACTGTTTTTT. Protein sequence: CSESSEKLFF.

V gene TRBV29-1 combines with J gene TRBJ2-3; D ambiguous. Germline values: CDR1 SQVTM, CDR2 ANQGSEA. V gave up 0 bases and J gave up 2 bases, with 12 bases separating them. The CDR3 length is 15 residues. The CDR3 DNA is TGCAGCGTTGAAGATTGGGCTACCAACACAGATACGCAGTATTTT. Amino acid sequence: CSVEDWATNTDTQYF.